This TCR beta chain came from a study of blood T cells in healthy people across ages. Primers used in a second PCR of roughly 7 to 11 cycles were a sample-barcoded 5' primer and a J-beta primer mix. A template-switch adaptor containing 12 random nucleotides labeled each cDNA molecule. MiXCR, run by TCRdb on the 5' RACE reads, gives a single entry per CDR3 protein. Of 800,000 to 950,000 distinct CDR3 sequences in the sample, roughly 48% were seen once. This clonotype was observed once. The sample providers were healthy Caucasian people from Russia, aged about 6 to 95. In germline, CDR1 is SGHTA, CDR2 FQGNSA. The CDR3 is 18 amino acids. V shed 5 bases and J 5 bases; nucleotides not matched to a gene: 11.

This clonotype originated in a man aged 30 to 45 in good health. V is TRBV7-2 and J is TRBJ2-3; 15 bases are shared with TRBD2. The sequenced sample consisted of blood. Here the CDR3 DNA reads TGTGCCAGCAGCCTCGGACTAGCGGGGGGGCGATACCTAGATACGCAGTATTTT. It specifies CASSLGLAGGRYLDTQYF. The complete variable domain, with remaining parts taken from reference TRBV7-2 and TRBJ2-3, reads GAGVSQSPSNKVTEKGKDVELRCDPISGHTALYWYRQSLGQGLEFLIYFQGNSAPDKSGLPSDRFSAERTGGSVSTLTIQRTQQEDSAVYLCASSLGLAGGRYLDTQYFGPGTRLTVL.